The entry that follows covers one T cell receptor beta chain sequence. The target antigen is unknown. The CDR3 is made up of 18 amino acids. J was trimmed by 4 bases and V by 0 bases; bases with no gene match: 8. CDR1 is LNHDA and CDR2 is SQIVND in the germline V gene (reference sequence). TCRdb keeps only in-frame clones here, not all; method: immunoSEQ multiplex PCR. The sample has about 73,000 clones, around nine tenths seen once. The record originates from a study of OX40 agonist ivuxolimab in advanced cancers. Study in general: Hepatocellular carcinoma, melanoma, renal cell or head and neck cancer was diagnosed in the dose-escalation patients. Whole-study findings and limits: Among the lowest peripheral clonal expansion occurred in 0.1-3.0 mg/kg partial responders. In a subset of nonresponders, normalized T-cell clonal expansion was also low. By week 6 at 0.1 to 3.0 mg/kg, blood CD4+ and CD8+ T cells had expanded clonally.

This sequence joins TRBV19 and TRBJ2-2, with 10 positions matching TRBD2. The clonotype comes from an adult with an advanced solid tumor such as melanoma, head and neck, liver or kidney cancer. Here the sequenced sample was CD4+ or CD8+ T cells sorted from blood, taken in a trial of the OX40 agonist ivuxolimab. DNA of the CDR3: TGTGCCAGTAGTATAGATGGGCTAGCGGGAGATAGCACCGGGGAGCTGTTTTTT. It translates to CASSIDGLAGDSTGELFF.